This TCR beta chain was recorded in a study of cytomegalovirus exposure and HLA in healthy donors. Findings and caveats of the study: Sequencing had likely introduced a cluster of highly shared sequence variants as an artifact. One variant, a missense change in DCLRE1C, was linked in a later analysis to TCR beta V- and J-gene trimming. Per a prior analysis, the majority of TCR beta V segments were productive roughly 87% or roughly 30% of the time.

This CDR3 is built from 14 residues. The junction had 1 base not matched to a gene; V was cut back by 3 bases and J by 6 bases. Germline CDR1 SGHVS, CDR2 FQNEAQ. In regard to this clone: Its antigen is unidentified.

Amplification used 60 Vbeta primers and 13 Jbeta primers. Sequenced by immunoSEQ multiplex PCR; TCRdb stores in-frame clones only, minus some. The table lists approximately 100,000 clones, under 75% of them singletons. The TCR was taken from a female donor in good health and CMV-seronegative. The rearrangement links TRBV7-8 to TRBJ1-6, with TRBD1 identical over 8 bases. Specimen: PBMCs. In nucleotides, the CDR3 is TGTGCCAGCAGCTTGACAGGGGCTAATTCACCCCTCCACTTT. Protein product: CASSLTGANSPLHF.